These 11 T cell receptor beta chains share one sample of origin, sequenced in a study of blood T cell repertoires in COVID-19. Libraries were prepared by immunoSEQ multiplex PCR; TCRdb keeps only in-frame clonotypes and omits some of them. This table holds a few hundred thousand clones, roughly 87% found once. Sequencing was performed on PBMCs or T cells enriched from blood (not recorded which). These receptors were collected from a man aged 18 to 35 who had recovered from COVID-19.

The V call is TRBV7-8, the J call TRBJ2-5, with 12 bases identical to TRBD1. V lost 5 bases and J lost 5; bases outside the gene matches: 9. The germline CDR1 and CDR2 sequences are SGHVS and FQNEAQ. The CDR3 length is 16 residues. CDR3 residues: CASSRTGTGGLETQYF. In DNA form, the CDR3 reads TGTGCCAGCAGCCGAACCGGGACAGGGGGCTTGGAGACCCAGTACTTC.

A note on this clone: Distinct nucleotide sequences in the sample also encode this CDR3. This chain links TRBV9 with TRBJ1-1, with unresolved D. The CDR3 has 14 amino acids. In germline, CDR1 is SGDLS, CDR2 YYNGEE. Trimming stripped 0 bases from V and 1 base from J, with 7 bases between. The DNA for the CDR3 is TGTGCCAGCAGCGTAGGCGCAGGGAACACTGAAGCTTTCTTT. Its protein product is CASSVGAGNTEAFF. The entire variable domain, with the rest obtained from reference TRBV9 and TRBJ1-1, is as follows: DSGVTQTPKHLITATGQRVTLRCSPRSGDLSVYWYQQSLDQGLQFLIQYYNGEERAKGNILERFSAQQFPDLHSELNLSSLELGDSALYFCASSVGAGNTEAFFGQGTRLTVV.

The V call is TRBV19, the J call TRBJ2-7; TRBD1 agrees at 9 bases. After removal of 6 bases from V and 6 bases from J, the junction contained 9 bases not matched to a gene. The germline V gene has CDR1 LNHDA and CDR2 SQIVND (reference sequence). This CDR3 has 14 amino acids. CDR3 region: CASRPGQGLLEQYF. CDR3 DNA sequence: TGTGCCAGTAGACCGGGACAGGGACTCCTCGAGCAGTACTTC.

The rearrangement joins TRBV19 to TRBJ2-1; the match to TRBD2 covers 8 bases. V shed 2 bases, J shed 2 bases, and the junction held 2 bases outside the gene matches. This CDR3 contains 15 residues. Germline assignment: CDR1 LNHDA and CDR2 SQIVND (reference sequence). Written as DNA, the CDR3 is TGTGCCAGTAGTATACAGCGGGGGCCCTACAATGAGCAGTTCTTC. Translation: CASSIQRGPYNEQFF.

V gene TRBV5-4 combines with J gene TRBJ1-4, with D possibly being TRBD1 (5 bases). V lost 4 bases and J lost 4, with 8 bases in between. The CDR3 consists of 13 residues. Germline values: CDR1 SGHNT, CDR2 YYREEE (reference sequence). The CDR3 loop is CASSGAINEKLFF. CDR3 DNA sequence: TGTGCCAGCAGCGGGGCAATTAATGAAAAACTGTTTTTT.

V usage is TRBV27 and J usage is TRBJ1-2; a weak D match, TRBD1 (5 bases). The CDR3 contains 14 residues. In germline, CDR1 is MNHEY, CDR2 SMNVEV (reference sequence). The V gene lost 8 bases and the J gene lost 4 bases, with 17 bases spanning the gap. The DNA of the CDR3 is TGTGCCAGCTATGGACCAGGGACTACCTATGGCTACACCTTC. This translates into CASYGPGTTYGYTF.

In regard to this clone: Other nucleotide sequences from this sample produce the same CDR3. V and J are TRBV5-1 and TRBJ2-1; 13 bases agree with TRBD2. Trimming at V came to 3 bases and at J to 4 bases, leaving 1 base not matched to a gene. CDR1 SGHRS and CDR2 YFSETQ come from the germline V gene. The CDR3 length is 15 residues. The CDR3 loop reads CASSSGLAGYNEQFF. The CDR3 bases are TGCGCCAGCAGCTCGGGACTAGCGGGATACAATGAGCAGTTCTTC. Full variable domain (outside the CDR3, taken from reference TRBV5-1 and TRBJ2-1): KAGVTQTPRYLIKTRGQQVTLSCSPISGHRSVSWYQQTPGQGLQFLFEYFSETQRNKGNFPGRFSGRQFSNSRSEMNVSTLELGDSALYLCASSSGLAGYNEQFFGPGTRLTVL.

This clone was counted once. The chain recombines TRBV11-3 with TRBJ2-7, with 8 bases aligning to TRBD1. Germline V gene sequence: CDR1 SGHNT, CDR2 YENEEA. The CDR3 is 13 residues long. Unmatched junction bases numbered 3, after V lost 5 bases and J lost 3 bases. CDR3 in amino acids: CASSRTGNYEQYF. CDR3 in DNA: TGTGCCAGCAGCCGGACAGGGAACTACGAGCAGTACTTC.

J is TRBJ1-6 and V is TRBV12-3 or TRBV12-4; D perhaps matches TRBD1 (5 bases). The germline V and J ends were trimmed by 3 bases and 10 bases, with 7 bases remaining between them. CDR3 length equals 12 residues. The CDR3 bases are TGTGCCAGCAGTTTGACAGTATCACCCCTCCACTTT. The encoded protein is CASSLTVSPLHF.

This chain joins TRBV27 and TRBJ2-7; TRBD1 matches 10 bases. The CDR3 contains 14 residues. The germline V gene encodes CDR1 MNHEY and CDR2 SMNVEV (reference sequence). V dropped 5 bases and J dropped 3; count of bases not matched to a gene: 4. The CDR3 sequence is CASSRTGGDYEQYF. The DNA for the CDR3 is TGTGCCAGCAGTCGGACAGGGGGAGACTACGAGCAGTACTTC.

The J gene is TRBJ2-2, the V gene TRBV14, with unresolved D. The CDR3 has 13 residues. CDR1 SGHDN and CDR2 FVKESK come from the germline V gene. Trimming cost V 1 base and J 5 bases, with 5 bases left between them. CDR3 DNA: TGTGCCAGCAGCCAAGGAGGAACCGGGGAGCTGTTTTTT. Residues: CASSQGGTGELFF.